The clone carrying this TCR beta chain was observed once. Its antigen is still unknown. The germline V gene has CDR1 MGHRA and CDR2 YSYEKL. The CDR3 covers 18 residues. Germline trimming cut 0 bases from V and 7 bases from J; bases unmatched to any gene: 12. These data belong to a study of regulatory T cells in long-lasting Graves disease. Libraries of TCR beta came from iRepertoire HTBI primers plus Arm-PCR of CDR3 regions. TCRdb ran MiXCR on the multiplex PCR reads and lists one entry per CDR3 protein. The table includes a few hundred thousand distinct CDR3 sequences, about 11% detected once. Study observations and caveats: There was favoring of TRBV28, TRBJ1-2 and TRBJ2-5 in persistent disease.

Time point of the sample: newly diagnosed GD, antithyroid drugs for less than 3 months. Following extraction of RNA from PBMCs, that RNA was used to make the TCR library. This sample was also put to use in a study of T cells in Graves' hyperthyroidism and ophthalmopathy. That source adds: Most thyroid clonotypes with frequency above 0.001 were detected in blood. For ophthalmopathy, model prediction preceded onset by a median around 7 months.

Sequencing used peripheral blood mononuclear cells (PBMCs), obtained at new diagnosis, from a patient treated with antithyroid drugs. This receptor was obtained from a woman younger than 35 with Graves disease. V gene TRBV4-1 combines with J gene TRBJ1-4, with 9 bases that match TRBD1. The CDR3 loop reads CASSQDFRGTGNSEKLFF. CDR3 coding DNA: TGCGCCAGCAGCCAAGACTTCCGTGGGACAGGGAATTCTGAAAAACTGTTTTTT.